Listed here are 12 T cell receptor beta chains from one sample, sequenced in a study of siplizumab effects on memory and regulatory T cells. Method: immunoSEQ multiplex PCR; TCRdb's copy keeps in-frame clones and lacks some. The sample includes some 100,000 clones, 92% seen only once; the top ten take approximately 0.71%. Sequencing was done on a sample of Tregs sorted from blood. Receptor source: a human donor in good health.

This chain joins TRBV4-1 and TRBJ1-2; tentative D call: TRBD1 (5 bases). Germline CDR1 MGHRA, CDR2 YSYEKL. Trimming took off 0 bases at V and 8 bases at J, with 16 bases between the two ends. The CDR3 loop spans 15 amino acids. This CDR3 is CASSQDRAGLGGYTF. Here the CDR3 DNA reads TGCGCCAGCAGCCAAGATCGAGCAGGGCTCGGCGGCTACACCTTC.

V is TRBV5-1 and J is TRBJ2-3; 8 bases fit TRBD2. CDR1 SGHRS and CDR2 YFSETQ come from the germline V gene. This CDR3 is 15 amino acids long. V shed 3 bases, J shed 1 base, and the junction held 4 bases outside the gene matches. Here the CDR3 DNA reads TGCGCCAGCAGCTATACTAGCGGTGGCACAGATACGCAGTATTTT. Encoded protein: CASSYTSGGTDTQYF.

The chain uses TRBV6-1 and TRBJ2-2; unclear D gene. This CDR3 contains 12 residues. Trimming cost V 6 bases and J 1 base, with 3 bases left between them. The germline CDR1 and CDR2 sequences are MNHNS and SASEGT. This chain's CDR3 is CASRKNTGELFF. In DNA form, the CDR3 reads TGTGCCAGCAGAAAGAACACCGGGGAGCTGTTTTTT.

The chain has TRBV10-3 and TRBJ2-1; 13 nucleotides match TRBD2. Germline trimming cut 11 bases from V and 6 bases from J; bases unmatched to any gene: 7. The CDR3 is made up of 14 amino acids. The V gene's germline CDR1 is ENHRY and CDR2 SYGVKD. CDR3 DNA: TGTGCCGTAAAGGGACTAGCGGGACCCAATGAGCAGTTCTTC. Protein sequence: CAVKGLAGPNEQFF.

The chain uses TRBV18 and TRBJ2-7, with TRBD2 matching over 10 bases. Trimming cost V 2 bases and J 7 bases; bases outside gene matches: 11. Germline V gene lookup returns CDR1 KGHSH and CDR2 LQKENI. The CDR3 is 16 residues long. CDR3 sequence reads: CASSPVAGGTLEEQYF. In DNA form, the CDR3 reads TGTGCCAGCTCACCAGTAGCGGGAGGAACTCTTGAAGAGCAGTACTTC.

This chain connects TRBV5-4 to TRBJ2-5; D gene ambiguous. The V end was cut by 5 bases, the J end by 1 base, with 9 bases between. The CDR3 has 13 amino acids. Germline CDR1 reads SGHNT; CDR2 reads YYREEE (reference sequence). The CDR3 loop is CASSRNIQETQYF. The CDR3 bases are TGTGCCAGCAGTAGAAATATCCAAGAGACCCAGTACTTC.

This rearrangement joins TRBV4-1 to TRBJ2-7, with 10 nucleotides matching TRBD2. CDR3 length equals 16 residues. CDR1 and CDR2 (germline): MGHRA, YSYEKL. Trimming removed 0 bases from V and 3 bases from J; junction bases left unmatched: 5. In DNA, the CDR3 is TGCGCCAGCAGCCAAGATAGGAGCGGGAGGGTCTACGAGCAGTACTTC. Protein sequence: CASSQDRSGRVYEQYF.

V usage is TRBV6-1 and J usage is TRBJ2-4, with 7 bases that match TRBD1. CDR3 length equals 13 residues. Germline V gives CDR1 MNHNS, CDR2 SASEGT. V was pared by 11 bases and J by 1 base, with 5 bases of the junction left unmatched. The CDR3 sequence: CAYQDRAKNIQYF. The CDR3 region has the DNA TGTGCCTACCAGGACAGGGCCAAAAACATTCAGTACTTC.

The chain uses TRBV15 and TRBJ2-5; TRBD1 is a possible D gene (6 bases). The ends were cut back, 2 bases at V and 4 bases at J, with 14 bases in the middle. This CDR3 has 15 residues. From germline, CDR1 is LNHNV and CDR2 YYDKDF (reference sequence). CDR3 bases: TGTGCCACCAGCAGATCACAGGGTTCAGGAGAGACCCAGTACTTC. Its translation: CATSRSQGSGETQYF.

The rearrangement links TRBV5-1 to TRBJ2-7; no clear D gene. The CDR3 runs 15 residues. The V end lost 4 bases, the J end lost 0 bases, and 14 bases lay between the germline ends. CDR1 is SGHRS, CDR2 YFSETQ, per germline. The CDR3 protein is CASSPDGRSSYEQYF. DNA for the CDR3: TGCGCCAGCAGCCCGGACGGAAGAAGCTCCTACGAGCAGTACTTC.

CDR3 residues: CATSSPNLWDTQYF. CDR3 DNA sequence: TGTGCCACCAGCAGCCCTAACCTGTGGGATACGCAGTATTTT. The chain carries TRBV15 and TRBJ2-3; D gene unclear. CDR3 length: 14 amino acids. Germline CDR1 is LNHNV and CDR2 is YYDKDF (reference sequence). Trimming took off 3 bases at V and 6 bases at J, with 13 bases between the two ends.

The chain recombines TRBV20-1 with TRBJ2-7; D unclear. V lost 6 bases, J lost 7 bases, and 10 bases lay in between. The CDR3 is 10 amino acids. Germline V gives CDR1 DFQATT, CDR2 SNEGSKA (reference sequence). CDR3 residues: CSAPREEQYF. Written as DNA, the CDR3 is TGCAGTGCACCCAGAGAAGAGCAGTACTTC.